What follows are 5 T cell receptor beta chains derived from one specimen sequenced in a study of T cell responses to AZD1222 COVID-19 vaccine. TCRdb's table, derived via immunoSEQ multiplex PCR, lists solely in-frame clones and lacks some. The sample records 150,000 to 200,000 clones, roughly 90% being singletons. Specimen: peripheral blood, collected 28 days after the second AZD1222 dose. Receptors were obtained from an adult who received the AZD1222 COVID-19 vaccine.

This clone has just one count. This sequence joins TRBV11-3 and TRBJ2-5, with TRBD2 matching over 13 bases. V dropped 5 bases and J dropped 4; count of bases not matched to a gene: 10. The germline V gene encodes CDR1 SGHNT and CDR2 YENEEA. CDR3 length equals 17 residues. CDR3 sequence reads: CASSPQGLAGMIETQYF. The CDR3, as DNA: TGTGCCAGCAGCCCCCAGGGACTAGCGGGAATGATAGAGACCCAGTACTTC.

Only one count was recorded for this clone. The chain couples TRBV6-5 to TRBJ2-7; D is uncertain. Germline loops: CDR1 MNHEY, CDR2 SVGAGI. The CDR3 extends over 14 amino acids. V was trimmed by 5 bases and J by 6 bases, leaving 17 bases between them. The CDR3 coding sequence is TGTGCCAGCAGTATCGGACCAGCCTTGTCCGAGCAGTACTTC. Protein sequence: CASSIGPALSEQYF.

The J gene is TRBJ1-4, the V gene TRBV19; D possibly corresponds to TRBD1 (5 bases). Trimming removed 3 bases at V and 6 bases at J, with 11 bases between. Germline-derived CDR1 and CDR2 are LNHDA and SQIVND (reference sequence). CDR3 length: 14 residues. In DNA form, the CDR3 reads TGTGCCAGTAGTATGAGGCTGACAGATGAAAAACTGTTTTTT. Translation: CASSMRLTDEKLFF.

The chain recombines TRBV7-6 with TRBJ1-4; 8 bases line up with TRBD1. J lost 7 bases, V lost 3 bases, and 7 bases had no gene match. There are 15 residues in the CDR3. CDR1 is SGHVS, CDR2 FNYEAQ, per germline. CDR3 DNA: TGTGCCAGCAGCTTCCTAACAGGGGGAGGTGAAAAACTGTTTTTT. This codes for CASSFLTGGGEKLFF.

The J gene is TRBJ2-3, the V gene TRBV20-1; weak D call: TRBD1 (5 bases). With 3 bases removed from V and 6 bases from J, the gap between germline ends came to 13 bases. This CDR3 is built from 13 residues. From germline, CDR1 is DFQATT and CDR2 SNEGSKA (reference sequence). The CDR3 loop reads CSASFQGIDTQYF. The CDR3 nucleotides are TGCAGTGCTAGTTTCCAGGGAATTGATACGCAGTATTTT.